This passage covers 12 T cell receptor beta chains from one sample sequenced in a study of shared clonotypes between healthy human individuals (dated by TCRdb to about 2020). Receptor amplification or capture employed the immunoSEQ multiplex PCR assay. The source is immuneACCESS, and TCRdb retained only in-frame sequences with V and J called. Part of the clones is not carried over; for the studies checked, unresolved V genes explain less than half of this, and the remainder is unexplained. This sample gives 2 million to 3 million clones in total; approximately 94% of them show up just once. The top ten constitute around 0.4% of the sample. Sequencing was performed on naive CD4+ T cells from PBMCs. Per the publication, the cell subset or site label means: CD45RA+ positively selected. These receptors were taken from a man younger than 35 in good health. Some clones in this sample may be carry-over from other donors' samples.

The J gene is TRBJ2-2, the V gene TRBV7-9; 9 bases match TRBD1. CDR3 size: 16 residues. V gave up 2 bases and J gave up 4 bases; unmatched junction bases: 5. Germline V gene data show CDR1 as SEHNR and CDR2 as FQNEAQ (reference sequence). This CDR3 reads CASSLLQGAATGELFF. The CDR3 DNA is TGTGCCAGCAGCTTACTACAGGGGGCGGCCACCGGGGAGCTGTTTTTT.

The CDR3 bases are TGTGCCAGTAGTCGCGGCGGTAGAAGCGGGAGCGGGGAGACCCAGTACTTC. Its protein product is CASSRGGRSGSGETQYF. This rearrangement joins TRBV19 to TRBJ2-5; the match to TRBD2 covers 8 bases. The V gene end was trimmed by 5 bases and the J gene end by 5 bases; junction bases not matched to a gene: 16. Germline-derived CDR1 and CDR2 are LNHDA and SQIVND (reference sequence). The CDR3 runs 17 residues.

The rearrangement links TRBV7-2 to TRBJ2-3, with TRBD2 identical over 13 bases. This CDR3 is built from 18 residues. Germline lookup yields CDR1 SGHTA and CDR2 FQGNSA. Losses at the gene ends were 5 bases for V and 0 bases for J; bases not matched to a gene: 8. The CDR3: CASSLTGTSGTSTDTQYF. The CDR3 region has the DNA TGTGCCAGCAGCCTAACCGGGACTAGCGGGACTAGCACAGATACGCAGTATTTT.

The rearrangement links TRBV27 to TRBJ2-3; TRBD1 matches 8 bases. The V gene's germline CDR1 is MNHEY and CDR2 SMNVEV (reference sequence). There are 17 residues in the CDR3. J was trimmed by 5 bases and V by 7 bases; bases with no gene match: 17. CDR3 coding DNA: TGTGCCAGCACGCGTTACGACCCGGACAGGGATAAAGATACGCAGTATTTT. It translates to CASTRYDPDRDKDTQYF.

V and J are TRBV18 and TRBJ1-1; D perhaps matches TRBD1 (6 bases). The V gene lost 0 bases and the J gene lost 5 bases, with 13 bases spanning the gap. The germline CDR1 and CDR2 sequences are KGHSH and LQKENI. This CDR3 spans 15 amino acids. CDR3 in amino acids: CASSPPQRGSTEAFF. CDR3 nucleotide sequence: TGTGCCAGCTCACCACCGCAAAGGGGGTCGACTGAAGCTTTCTTT.

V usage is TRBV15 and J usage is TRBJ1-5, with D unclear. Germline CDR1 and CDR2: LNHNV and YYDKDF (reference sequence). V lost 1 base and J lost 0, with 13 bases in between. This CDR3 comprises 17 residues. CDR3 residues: CATSRVRRETSNQPQHF. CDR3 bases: TGTGCCACCAGCAGAGTGAGGAGGGAGACTAGCAATCAGCCCCAGCATTTT.

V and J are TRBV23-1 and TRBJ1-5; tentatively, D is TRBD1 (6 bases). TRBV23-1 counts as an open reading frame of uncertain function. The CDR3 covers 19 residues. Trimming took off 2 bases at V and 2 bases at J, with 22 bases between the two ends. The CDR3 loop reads CASSQPTGFREGGNQPQHF. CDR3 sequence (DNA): TGCGCCAGCAGTCAACCCACAGGGTTTCGAGAGGGCGGCAATCAGCCCCAGCATTTT.

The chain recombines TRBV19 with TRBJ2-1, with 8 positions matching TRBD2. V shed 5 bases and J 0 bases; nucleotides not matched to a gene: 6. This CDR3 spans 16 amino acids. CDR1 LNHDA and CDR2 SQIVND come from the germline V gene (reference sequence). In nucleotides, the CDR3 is TGTGCCAGTAGTCCCCGGGGGGGGCCCTCCTACAATGAGCAGTTCTTC. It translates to CASSPRGGPSYNEQFF. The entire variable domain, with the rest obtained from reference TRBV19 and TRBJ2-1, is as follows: DGGITQSPKYLFRKEGQNVTLSCEQNLNHDAMYWYRQDPGQGLRLIYYSQIVNDFQKGDIAEGYSVSREKKESFPLTVTSAQKNPTAFYLCASSPRGGPSYNEQFFGPGTRLTVL.

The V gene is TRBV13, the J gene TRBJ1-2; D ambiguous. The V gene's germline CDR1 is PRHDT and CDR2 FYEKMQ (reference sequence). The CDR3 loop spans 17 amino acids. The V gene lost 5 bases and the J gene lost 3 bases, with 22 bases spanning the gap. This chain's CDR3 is CASSPGRARSLYYGYTF. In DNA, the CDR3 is TGTGCCAGCAGCCCCGGAAGGGCGCGGTCCCTCTACTATGGCTACACCTTC.

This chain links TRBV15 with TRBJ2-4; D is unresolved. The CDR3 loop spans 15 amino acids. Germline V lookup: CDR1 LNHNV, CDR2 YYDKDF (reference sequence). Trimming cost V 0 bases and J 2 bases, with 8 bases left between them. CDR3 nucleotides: TGTGCCACCAGCAGAGAGGTACCTCCCAAAAACATTCAGTACTTC. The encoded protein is CATSREVPPKNIQYF.

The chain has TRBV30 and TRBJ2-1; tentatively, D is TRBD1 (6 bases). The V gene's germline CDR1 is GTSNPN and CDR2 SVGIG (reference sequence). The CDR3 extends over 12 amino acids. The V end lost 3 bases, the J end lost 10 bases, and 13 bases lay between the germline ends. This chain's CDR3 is CAWSSGVGEQFF. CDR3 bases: TGTGCCTGGAGCTCAGGGGTCGGGGAGCAGTTCTTC.

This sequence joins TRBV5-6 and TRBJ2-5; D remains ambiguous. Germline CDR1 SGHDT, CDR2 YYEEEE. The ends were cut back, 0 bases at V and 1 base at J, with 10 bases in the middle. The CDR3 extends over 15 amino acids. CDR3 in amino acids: CASSLVLGSQETQYF. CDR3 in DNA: TGTGCCAGCAGCTTGGTTTTGGGCAGCCAAGAGACCCAGTACTTC.